Below, one T cell receptor (beta chain) is given with its context. The data are from a study of early stage breast cancer tumors. Roughly 18-50 mg of tissue was diced for each tumor. The CDR3 runs 17 residues. The germline gives CDR1 SEHNR, CDR2 FQNEAQ (reference sequence). The V end lost 2 bases, the J end lost 0 bases, and 16 bases lay between the germline ends. Sequenced by immunoSEQ multiplex PCR; TCRdb stores in-frame clones only, minus some. Of tens of thousands of clones in the sample, around 50% were seen once. Sequencing input: breast tumor tissue. The chain is built from TRBV7-9 and TRBJ2-5; D is possibly TRBD1 or TRBD2 (5 bases each). The receptor was derived from a person aged 45 to 59 with breast cancer. CDR3 bases: TGTGCCAGCAGCTTATCGTTTGGGGGTTCGTACCAAGAGACCCAGTACTTC. It encodes CASSLSFGGSYQETQYF. Supplemented by reference TRBV7-9 and TRBJ2-5, the full variable domain reads DTGVSQNPRHKITKRGQNVTFRCDPISEHNRLYWYRQTLGQGPEFLTYFQNEAQLEKSRLLSDRFSAERPKGSFSTLEIQRTEQGDSAMYLCASSLSFGGSYQETQYFGPGTRLLVL.